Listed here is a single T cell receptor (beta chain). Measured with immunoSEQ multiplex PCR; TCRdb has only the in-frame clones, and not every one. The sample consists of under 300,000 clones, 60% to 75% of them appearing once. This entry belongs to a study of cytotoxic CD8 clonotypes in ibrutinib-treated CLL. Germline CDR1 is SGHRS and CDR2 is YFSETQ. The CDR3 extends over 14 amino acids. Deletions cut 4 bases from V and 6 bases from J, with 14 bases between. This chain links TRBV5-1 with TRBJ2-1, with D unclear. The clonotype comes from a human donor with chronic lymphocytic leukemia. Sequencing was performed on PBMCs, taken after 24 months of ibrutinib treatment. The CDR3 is CASSTRARGNEQFF. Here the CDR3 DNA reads TGCGCCAGCAGCACCCGAGCCCGAGGCAATGAGCAGTTCTTC. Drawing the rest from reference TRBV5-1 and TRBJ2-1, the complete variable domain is KAGVTQTPRYLIKTRGQQVTLSCSPISGHRSVSWYQQTPGQGLQFLFEYFSETQRNKGNFPGRFSGRQFSNSRSEMNVSTLELGDSALYLCASSTRARGNEQFFGPGTRLTVL.